These 7 T cell receptor beta chains came from one sample sequenced in a study of blood T cell repertoires in COVID-19. The method was immunoSEQ multiplex PCR; TCRdb's version includes in-frame clones alone and lacks a portion of them. The sample lists around 160,000 clones; about 80% were seen once. Material: PBMCs or T cells enriched from blood (not recorded which). Receptor source: a woman in her fifties or sixties who had recovered from COVID-19.

The chain uses TRBV10-1 and TRBJ2-7; TRBD2 matches at 7 bases. V dropped 8 bases and J dropped 2; count of bases not matched to a gene: 6. The germline CDR1 and CDR2 sequences are WNHNN and SYGVQD (reference sequence). The CDR3 runs to 13 residues. In DNA, the CDR3 is TGCGCCAGCCAAGGGGACTACACCTACGAGCAGTACTTC. This translates into CASQGDYTYEQYF.

The rearrangement links TRBV5-6 to TRBJ1-6; D gene unclear. The CDR3 sequence is 17 residues long. V was pared by 3 bases and J by 0 bases, with 13 bases between. Per germline, CDR1 SGHDT and CDR2 YYEEEE. The CDR3 here is CASSWRRGGSYNSPLHF. The CDR3 DNA sequence: TGTGCCAGCAGCTGGAGGCGGGGTGGCTCCTATAATTCACCCCTCCACTTT.

The gene calls are TRBV14 and TRBJ1-1; D perhaps matches TRBD1 (5 bases). This CDR3 spans 17 amino acids. V was cut by 4 bases and J by 1 base, with 19 bases left in between. Germline V CDR1 and CDR2: SGHDN, FVKESK. The CDR3 bases are TGTGCCAGCAGCCCGTCGGAAAGTCGGGGGAAGAACACTGAAGCTTTCTTT. Translating gives CASSPSESRGKNTEAFF.

The DNA of the CDR3 is TGTGCCAGCAGCGTGGGACAGACCTACACCGGGGAGCTGTTTTTT. As protein: CASSVGQTYTGELFF. The chain employs TRBV9 and TRBJ2-2; 7 bases are shared with TRBD1. Losses at the gene ends were 2 bases for V and 3 bases for J; bases not matched to a gene: 4. This CDR3 is built from 15 residues. Germline CDR1 reads SGDLS; CDR2 reads YYNGEE.

This chain joins TRBV29-1 and TRBJ2-7, with D possibly TRBD1 on 7 matching bases. This CDR3 is 14 amino acids long. Looked up from germline, CDR1 is SQVTM and CDR2 is ANQGSEA. V lost 7 bases and J lost 7, with 23 bases in between. Here the CDR3 DNA reads TGCAGCGCGAGAGGAGGGACAGATCTACGGGAGCAGTACTTC. Its protein is CSARGGTDLREQYF.

The V gene is TRBV7-3, the J gene TRBJ1-1; perhaps TRBD1 as D (5 bases). The CDR3 runs 13 residues. Germline V gives CDR1 SGHTA, CDR2 FQGTGA. V was trimmed by 5 bases and J by 3 bases, leaving 10 bases between them. The CDR3 sequence: CASSRGVDTEAFF. In nucleotides, the CDR3 is TGTGCCAGCAGCCGGGGGGTAGACACTGAAGCTTTCTTT.

The chain employs TRBV25-1 and TRBJ2-3, with 9 nucleotides matching TRBD1. The CDR3 is made up of 17 amino acids. The J segment lost 2 bases and the V segment lost 6 bases, leaving 12 bases of the junction unmatched. Germline V gene data show CDR1 as MGHDK and CDR2 as SYGVNS. The DNA for the CDR3 is TGTGCCAGCAGGCCCGGGACAGGGATTATATCCACAGATACGCAGTATTTT. This codes for CASRPGTGIISTDTQYF.